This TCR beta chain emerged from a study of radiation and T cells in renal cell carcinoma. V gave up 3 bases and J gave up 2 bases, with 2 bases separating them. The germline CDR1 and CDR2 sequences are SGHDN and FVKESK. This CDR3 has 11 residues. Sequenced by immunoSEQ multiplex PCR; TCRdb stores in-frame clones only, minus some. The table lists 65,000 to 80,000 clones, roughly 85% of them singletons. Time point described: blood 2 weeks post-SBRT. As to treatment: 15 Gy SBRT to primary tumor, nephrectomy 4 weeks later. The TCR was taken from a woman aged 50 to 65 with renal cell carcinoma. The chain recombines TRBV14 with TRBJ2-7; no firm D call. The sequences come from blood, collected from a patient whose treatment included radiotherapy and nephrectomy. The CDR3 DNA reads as TGTGCCAGCAGCCATGCCTACGAGCAGTACTTC. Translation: CASSHAYEQYF. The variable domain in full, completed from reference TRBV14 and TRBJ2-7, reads EAGVTQFPSHSVIEKGQTVTLRCDPISGHDNLYWYRRVMGKEIKFLLHFVKESKQDESGMPNNRFLAERTGGTYSTLKVQPAELEDSGVYFCASSHAYEQYFGPGTRLTVT.